A single T cell receptor (beta chain) is shown here with its context. In the authors' workflow: Reference gene primer amplification gave estimated nucleated cell counts. Profiling relied on immunoSEQ multiplex PCR, and the TCRdb table lists in-frame clones only, not all of them. The D gene and trimming were derived from the DNA, and the V and J assignments and clone size from that table. The sample holds some 95,000 clones, 86% seen once. This sample was taken from a study of blood T cell repertoires in COVID-19. Study-level background: COVID-19 samples from acute and convalescent phases originated in the United States, Italy and Spain. T cells, B-cell-depleted T cells, or PBMCs provided the cDNA or gDNA that served as material.

CDR1 SGHKS and CDR2 YYEKEE come from the germline V gene (reference sequence). The CDR3 covers 12 residues. Trimming took 1 base from V and 7 from J; bases not matched to a gene: 1. The rearrangement uses TRBV5-5 and TRBJ2-7; 8 bases are shared with TRBD1. This receptor was taken from a man older than 75 with active or convalescent COVID-19. Sequencing was performed on peripheral blood. CDR3 nucleotide sequence: TGTGCCAGCAGCTTGACAGGGGGGGAGCAGTACTTC. It is translated as CASSLTGGEQYF.